Below, one T cell receptor beta chain is given with its context. A read error is possible here, since a much larger clone lies one base away. CDR3 length: 20 residues. V lost 6 bases, J lost 0 bases, and 20 bases stayed unmatched. This entry is derived from a study of blood T cells in healthy people across ages. For the second PCR, which ran for about 7 to 11 cycles, a sample-barcoded 5' primer and a J-beta primer mix were used. TCRdb fed the 5' RACE reads into MiXCR, producing one record per CDR3 protein. The sample includes about 620,000 distinct CDR3 sequences, 52% seen only once; the top ten take roughly 14%.

The sequencing input was blood. The V call is TRBV12-3 or TRBV12-4, the J call TRBJ2-3, with 8 bases that match TRBD2. The source of this sequence is a woman older than 75 in good health. The CDR3 loop is CASSSRFRGGLDRSTDTQYF. CDR3 nucleotides: TGTGCCAGCAGCAGCCGATTCCGGGGGGGCCTAGATAGAAGCACAGATACGCAGTATTTT.